This is a list of T cell receptor beta chains from one sample in a study of preoperative IRX-2 immunotherapy in early breast cancer. Using immunoSEQ multiplex PCR, the repertoire was profiled, and TCRdb retains in-frame clones only, with some absent. The repertoire has over 55,000 clones, roughly 94% of them found once; the top ten carry roughly 1.5%. This sample was obtained from a patient treated with IRX-2 immunotherapy. These receptors originate from a human donor with breast cancer. The CDR3 runs from the conserved cysteine through the conserved F or W. Fields, in order: J gene, V gene, clone size, D gene, CDR3 protein, CDR3 DNA. The D gene is left open where the match is weak. Only part of the rows carry a size: once, few, many, or a class if the clone is expanded.

TRBJ1-2	TRBV13	NA	NA	CASSPGREWNPLYGYTF	TGTGCCAGCAGCCCGGGGCGGGAATGGAACCCCCTCTATGGCTACACCTTC
TRBJ1-1	TRBV2	NA	NA	CASFSPTEAFF	TGTGCCAGCTTCAGTCCCACTGAAGCTTTCTTT
TRBJ2-1	TRBV7-2	NA	TRBD2	CASSFPTSGSGSREQFF	TGTGCCAGCAGCTTCCCGACTAGCGGGAGCGGTTCACGCGAGCAGTTCTTC
TRBJ1-2	TRBV29-1	NA	TRBD1	CSVPSQGGVWGYTF	TGCAGCGTTCCCTCCCAAGGGGGCGTCTGGGGCTACACCTTC
TRBJ2-1	TRBV4-3	NA	NA	CASSQEGGREGEQFF	TGCGCCAGCAGCCAAGAGGGGGGCAGGGAAGGGGAGCAGTTCTTC
TRBJ2-1	TRBV6-4	NA	NA	CASSREGGGEQFF	TGTGCCAGCAGTAGAGAGGGGGGGGGTGAGCAGTTCTTC
TRBJ1-6	TRBV4-2	NA	NA	CASSPPGYSPLHF	TGTGCCAGCAGCCCACCGGGCTATTCACCCCTCCACTTT
TRBJ2-7	TRBV5-5	few	NA	CASSLGHFSTESYEQYF	TGTGCCAGCAGCTTGGGGCATTTTAGTACAGAATCCTACGAGCAGTACTTC
TRBJ2-7	TRBV5-1	NA	TRBD1	CASSPDRGLYEQYF	TGCGCCAGCAGCCCAGACAGGGGGCTTTACGAGCAGTACTTC
TRBJ2-2	TRBV7-3	NA	TRBD1	CASSRDRDIGELFF	TGTGCCAGCAGCCGCGACAGGGATATTGGGGAGCTGTTTTTT
TRBJ2-3	TRBV2	NA	NA	CASSVDRPPDTQYF	TGTGCCAGCAGTGTTGACAGGCCCCCAGATACGCAGTATTTT
TRBJ2-3	TRBV2	NA	NA	CAGQKRARTDTQYF	TGTGCCGGCCAAAAGCGGGCCCGAACGGATACGCAGTATTTT
TRBJ1-6	TRBV28	NA	NA	CASTQGLRENSPLHF	TGTGCCAGCACCCAGGGGTTGAGGGAAAATTCACCCCTCCACTTT